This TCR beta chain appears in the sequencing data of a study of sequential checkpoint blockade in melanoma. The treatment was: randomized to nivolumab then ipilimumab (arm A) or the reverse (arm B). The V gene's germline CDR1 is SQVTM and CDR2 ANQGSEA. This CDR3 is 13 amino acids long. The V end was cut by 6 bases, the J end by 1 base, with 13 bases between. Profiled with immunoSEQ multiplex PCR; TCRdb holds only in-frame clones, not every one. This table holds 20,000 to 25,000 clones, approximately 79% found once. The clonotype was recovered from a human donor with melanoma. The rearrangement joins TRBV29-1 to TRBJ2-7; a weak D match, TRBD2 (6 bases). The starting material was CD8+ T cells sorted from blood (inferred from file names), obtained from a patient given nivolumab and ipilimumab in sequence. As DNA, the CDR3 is TGCAGCGTGGTAGGAGGGCGGTCCTACGAGCAGTACTTC. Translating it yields CSVVGGRSYEQYF.